This is a list of T cell receptor beta chains from one sample in a study of regulatory T cells in long-lasting Graves disease. One entry per CDR3 protein, called by TCRdb with MiXCR from the multiplex PCR reads. The sample lists a few hundred thousand distinct CDR3 sequences, less than 15% occurring once. The same data also contributed to another study, on T cells in Graves' hyperthyroidism and ophthalmopathy.

The specimen comprised peripheral blood mononuclear cells (PBMCs), sampled at new diagnosis, from a patient treated with antithyroid drugs. The receptors originated from a man younger than 40 with Graves disease. Each CDR3 is given with its conserved first and last residue. D genes are given only for firm matches. Some rows have no size entry. The others give once, few or many, or a class for an expanded clone.

d_call: TRBD1; clone_size: .; v_call: TRBV12-3/TRBV12-4; j_call: TRBJ2-7; cdr3_aa: CASGLTGAPYEQYF; cdr3_nt: TGTGCCAGCGGCTTGACAGGGGCCCCCTACGAGCAGTACTTC
d_call: TRBD1; clone_size: few; v_call: TRBV24-1; j_call: TRBJ2-1; cdr3_aa: CATSESDRGAYNEQFF; cdr3_nt: TGTGCCACCAGTGAATCTGACAGGGGGGCCTACAATGAGCAGTTCTTC
d_call: TRBD1; clone_size: many; v_call: TRBV28; j_call: TRBJ2-5; cdr3_aa: CASSRLGQGQETQYF; cdr3_nt: TGTGCCAGCAGCCGCCTGGGACAGGGCCAAGAGACCCAGTACTTC
d_call: .; clone_size: many; v_call: TRBV10-3; j_call: TRBJ2-6; cdr3_aa: CAISAGRGREKGFPGANVLTF; cdr3_nt: TGTGCCATCAGCGCTGGGCGGGGCAGGGAAAAGGGGTTCCCTGGGGCCAACGTCCTGACTTTC
d_call: .; clone_size: few; v_call: TRBV15; j_call: TRBJ2-5; cdr3_aa: CATSRDFSETQYF; cdr3_nt: TGTGCCACCAGCCGGGACTTCTCGGAGACCCAGTACTTC
d_call: .; clone_size: .; v_call: TRBV29-1; j_call: TRBJ2-1; cdr3_aa: CSGGDTGRPTYNEQFF; cdr3_nt: TGCAGCGGGGGGGACACAGGGAGGCCGACCTACAATGAGCAGTTCTTC
d_call: TRBD1; clone_size: many; v_call: TRBV28; j_call: TRBJ2-7; cdr3_aa: CASSSGTEGSGEQYF; cdr3_nt: TGTGCCAGCAGTTCCGGGACAGAGGGGAGTGGGGAGCAGTACTTC
d_call: .; clone_size: .; v_call: TRBV4-1; j_call: TRBJ2-7; cdr3_aa: CASSQAGGAGSSYEQYF; cdr3_nt: TGCGCCAGCAGCCAAGCAGGGGGGGCTGGCTCCTCCTACGAGCAGTACTTC
d_call: TRBD2; clone_size: many; v_call: TRBV12-3/TRBV12-4; j_call: TRBJ2-1; cdr3_aa: CASSQLAGGFNEQFF; cdr3_nt: TGTGCCAGCAGTCAACTAGCGGGAGGGTTCAATGAGCAGTTCTTC
d_call: .; clone_size: many; v_call: TRBV5-1; j_call: TRBJ1-1; cdr3_aa: CASSPPDSTFGDTEAFF; cdr3_nt: TGCGCCAGCAGCCCTCCGGACAGCACCTTCGGGGACACTGAAGCTTTCTTT
d_call: TRBD2; clone_size: few; v_call: TRBV20-1; j_call: TRBJ2-1; cdr3_aa: CSASSPAGRSGNEQFF; cdr3_nt: TGCAGTGCTAGTTCCCCAGCGGGAAGGTCTGGCAATGAGCAGTTCTTC
d_call: .; clone_size: many; v_call: TRBV2; j_call: TRBJ1-4; cdr3_aa: CASSEAPTGLFF; cdr3_nt: TGTGCCAGCAGTGAAGCGCCGACCGGTCTGTTTTTT
d_call: TRBD1; clone_size: many; v_call: TRBV2; j_call: TRBJ2-2; cdr3_aa: CASSGRDRVAELFF; cdr3_nt: TGTGCCAGCAGCGGCCGGGACAGGGTGGCGGAGCTGTTTTTT
d_call: TRBD1; clone_size: few; v_call: TRBV20-1; j_call: TRBJ1-2; cdr3_aa: CSAPGDSYGYTF; cdr3_nt: TGCAGTGCTCCAGGGGACAGCTATGGCTACACCTTC
d_call: TRBD2; clone_size: many; v_call: TRBV20-1; j_call: TRBJ2-7; cdr3_aa: CSASARGGYEQYF; cdr3_nt: TGCAGTGCTAGTGCCCGGGGGGGCTACGAGCAGTACTTC
d_call: TRBD1; clone_size: many; v_call: TRBV6-1; j_call: TRBJ2-3; cdr3_aa: CASMESRGTDTQYF; cdr3_nt: TGTGCCAGCATGGAGAGCAGGGGGACAGATACGCAGTATTTT
d_call: TRBD1; clone_size: many; v_call: TRBV29-1; j_call: TRBJ1-3; cdr3_aa: CSVLKTGASGNTIYF; cdr3_nt: TGCAGCGTTCTCAAGACAGGGGCATCTGGAAACACCATATATTTT
d_call: .; clone_size: many; v_call: TRBV2; j_call: TRBJ1-1; cdr3_aa: CASRMSGGRLNTEAFF; cdr3_nt: TGTGCCAGCAGGATGTCGGGGGGCAGATTGAACACTGAAGCTTTCTTT
d_call: .; clone_size: many; v_call: TRBV6-2/TRBV6-3; j_call: TRBJ1-1; cdr3_aa: CASRSESWGVDAEAFF; cdr3_nt: TGTGCCAGCAGGTCGGAGTCGTGGGGTGTCGACGCTGAAGCTTTCTTT
d_call: TRBD1; clone_size: .; v_call: TRBV20-1; j_call: TRBJ2-4; cdr3_aa: CSATTGGDNIQYF; cdr3_nt: TGCAGTGCTACCACAGGGGGTGACAACATTCAGTACTTC
d_call: .; clone_size: .; v_call: TRBV3-1; j_call: TRBJ2-7; cdr3_aa: CASSQLTGLEQYF; cdr3_nt: TGTGCCAGCAGCCAGCTTACAGGGCTCGAGCAGTACTTC
d_call: .; clone_size: few; v_call: TRBV20-1; j_call: TRBJ1-5; cdr3_aa: CSASDINREVHQPQHF; cdr3_nt: TGCAGTGCTAGTGACATTAACAGGGAGGTCCATCAGCCCCAGCATTTT
d_call: .; clone_size: many; v_call: TRBV12-3/TRBV12-4; j_call: TRBJ2-3; cdr3_aa: CASSLPGSTDTQYF; cdr3_nt: TGTGCCAGCAGTTTACCGGGGAGCACAGATACGCAGTATTTT
d_call: .; clone_size: few; v_call: TRBV20-1; j_call: TRBJ2-6; cdr3_aa: CSAARGANVLTF; cdr3_nt: TGCAGTGCTGCCCGGGGGGCCAACGTCCTGACTTTC